The 18 T cell receptor delta chains listed next were all sequenced from one sample in a study of gamma-delta chains in newborns, infants, children. TCRdb called clones anew from the reads with CATT. This table has some 5,000 delta-chain clones, more than 4% appearing once. The sequenced sample was blood. These receptors all come from a child who was a newborn, infant or young child, either healthy, febrile or measles-vaccinated (not recorded which).

This clone counts as medium-sized. The same CDR3 can be traced to other DNA sequences in this sample. The chain is built from TRDV2 and TRDJ2; TRDD3 matches 9 bases. Germline V gene data show CDR1 as GEAIGNYY and CDR2 as EKD. Trimming cost V 3 bases and J 4 bases; bases outside gene matches: 5. The CDR3 has 15 residues. CDR3 sequence (DNA): TGTGCCTGTGACTCCTGGGGGATGGAGACAGCACAACTCTTCTTT. This translates into CACDSWGMETAQLFF.

As regards this clone: This sequence may be a read error, since a much larger clone differs from it by one base. This rearrangement joins TRDV2 to TRDJ1; no firm D call. CDR1 GEAIGNYY and CDR2 EKD come from the germline V gene. Deletions cut 4 bases from V and 3 bases from J, with 17 bases between. The CDR3 loop spans 15 amino acids. The CDR3: CACDWLTRWSDKLIF. In DNA form, the CDR3 reads TGTGCCTGTGATTGGCTTACGCGATGGTCCGATAAACTCATCTTT.

Regarding this clone: A much larger clone differs from this one at a single base, so this may be a read error. The chain carries TRDV2 and TRDJ3; a weak D match, TRDD3 (6 bases). The V gene lost 0 bases and the J gene lost 0 bases, with 11 bases spanning the gap. This CDR3 contains 18 residues. The germline V gene encodes CDR1 GEAIGNYY and CDR2 EKD. The CDR3 here is CACDTVPGDSWDTRQMFF. The CDR3, as DNA: TGTGCCTGTGACACCGTACCGGGGGACTCCTGGGACACCCGACAGATGTTTTTC.

The rearrangement joins TRDV1 to TRDJ3; tentative D call: TRDD3 (5 bases). CDR3 length equals 19 residues. Trimming removed 5 bases at V and 0 bases at J, with 17 bases between. Germline CDR1 is TSWWSYY and CDR2 is QGS. The CDR3 nucleotides read TGTGCTCTTGGGTATTTCGGGGGGCTTAGCTCCTGGGACACCCGACAGATGTTTTTC. Protein product: CALGYFGGLSSWDTRQMFF.

This clone has just a few counts. The chain joins TRDV3 to TRDJ1, with D hard to call. CDR3 size: 16 residues. CDR1 is TVYSNPD, CDR2 GDNSRS, per germline (reference sequence). CDR3 sequence (DNA): TGTGCTTACGGGCGTTTCCGACGGGACCGGAGCGATAAACTCATCTTT. Residues: CAYGRFRRDRSDKLIF.

This clone was detected only a few times. This rearrangement joins TRDV1 to TRDJ1; possible D gene TRDD2, 6 bases. The CDR3 runs 18 residues. Per the germline V gene, CDR1 is TSWWSYY and CDR2 is QGS. The V end was cut by 0 bases, the J end by 3 bases, with 20 bases between. CDR3 sequence: CALGELGSYRRFADKLIF. In nucleotides, the CDR3 is TGTGCTCTTGGGGAACTGGGGTCCTACCGCCGTTTCGCCGATAAACTCATCTTT.

This clone was found a few times. The V gene is TRDV2, the J gene TRDJ3, with 8 nucleotides matching TRDD3. From germline, CDR1 is GEAIGNYY and CDR2 EKD. The CDR3 has 20 amino acids. Trimming cost V 3 bases and J 2 bases; bases outside gene matches: 14. The CDR3 nucleotides read TGTGCCTGTGACGCGACTGGGGGTCAATCGGGGGCCTGGGACACCCGACAGATGTTTTTC. Its protein is CACDATGGQSGAWDTRQMFF.

Concerning this clone itself: A far bigger clonotype differs at one base, so this is likely a read error. The sample contains more than one DNA sequence encoding this CDR3. The J gene is TRDJ2, the V gene TRDV2; 12 positions match TRDD3. Germline assignment: CDR1 GEAIGNYY and CDR2 EKD. After removal of 2 bases from V and 2 bases from J, the junction contained 2 bases not matched to a gene. The CDR3 extends over 16 amino acids. CDR3 amino acids: CACDILGDTLTAQLFF. CDR3 in DNA: TGTGCCTGTGACATACTGGGGGATACCTTGACAGCACAACTCTTCTTT.

This clone was seen a handful of times. The junction departs from the called germline gene at one end, perhaps through a read error. The chain recombines TRDV2 with TRDJ1; 7 bases align to TRDD3. Germline CDR1 reads GEAIGNYY; CDR2 reads EKD. This CDR3 is built from 16 residues. The CDR3 region is CARDTAVGDRRTKLIF. As DNA, the CDR3 is TGTGCCCGTGACACCGCGGTGGGGGACCGCCGAACTAAACTCATCTTT.

Only a few counts were recorded for this clone. A much larger clone differs by one base, so this may be a read error. The sample contains more than one DNA sequence encoding this CDR3. V is TRDV2 and J is TRDJ2, with 10 bases matching TRDD3. The germline V gene encodes CDR1 GEAIGNYY and CDR2 EKD. The CDR3 extends over 14 amino acids. CDR3 sequence: CACDSMGDTAQLFF. The CDR3 nucleotides read TGTGCCTGTGATTCCATGGGGGATACAGCACAACTCTTCTTC.

This clone was recorded a few times. V gene TRDV2 combines with J gene TRDJ3; 12 positions match TRDD3. Germline V gene data show CDR1 as GEAIGNYY and CDR2 as EKD. This CDR3 has 20 residues. Trimming at V came to 5 bases and at J to 0 bases, leaving 10 bases not matched to a gene. CDR3 in amino acids: CACVLGDTRLSSWDTRQMFF. CDR3 nucleotides: TGTGCCTGTGTCCTGGGGGATACGCGCCTTAGCTCCTGGGACACCCGACAGATGTTTTTC.

For this clone: The identical CDR3 is also encoded by other nucleotide sequences in the sample. The V and J genes are TRDV2 and TRDJ1; weak D call: TRDD3 (5 bases). Germline values: CDR1 GEAIGNYY, CDR2 EKD. This CDR3 contains 15 residues. Deletions cut 0 bases from V and 0 bases from J, with 10 bases between. The CDR3 is CACDTVGGYTDKLIF. CDR3 nucleotide sequence: TGTGCCTGTGACACCGTCGGGGGCTACACCGATAAACTCATCTTT.

J is TRDJ1 and V is TRDV3; 11 bases match TRDD3. The J gene, left out of TCRdb, was set here by checking the DNA against germline. The germline V gene encodes CDR1 TVYSNPD and CDR2 GDNSRS (reference sequence). Trimming removed 4 bases from V and 1 base from J; junction bases left unmatched: 17. This CDR3 has 18 residues. The CDR3 protein is CASYLPEDWGIITDKLIF. CDR3 nucleotide sequence: TGTGCCTCCTACCTTCCGGAAGACTGGGGGATAATCACCGATAAACTCATCTTT.

This clone was detected a few times. The identical CDR3 is also encoded by other nucleotide sequences in the sample. This chain joins TRDV2 and TRDJ3, with TRDD3 matching 10 bases. Germline lookup yields CDR1 GEAIGNYY and CDR2 EKD. V was clipped by 0 bases and J by 1 base; unmatched bases: 2. The CDR3 length is 18 residues. The CDR3 reads CACDTGGYGSWDTRQMFF. CDR3 DNA sequence: TGTGCCTGTGACACCGGGGGATACGGATCCTGGGACACCCGACAGATGTTTTTC.

The chain uses TRDV2 and TRDJ3, with 7 positions matching TRDD3. The CDR3 covers 18 residues. The trim removed 0 bases at V and 2 bases at J, leaving 6 bases unmatched. Germline CDR1 reads GEAIGNYY; CDR2 reads EKD. Here the CDR3 reads CACDTWGNDTWDTRQMFF. The CDR3, as DNA: TGTGCCTGTGACACCTGGGGGAACGACACCTGGGACACCCGACAGATGTTTTTC.

Note on this clone: One base away lies a much larger clone, so this may be a sequencing read error. Other DNA sequences within the sample encode an identical CDR3. J is TRDJ1 and V is TRDV2; D may be TRDD3 (6 bases). The CDR3 sequence is 14 residues long. Per germline, CDR1 GEAIGNYY and CDR2 EKD. Trimming shortened V by 1 base and J by 0 bases, and 8 bases separated the two germline ends. In DNA form, the CDR3 reads TGTGCCTGTGACACTGGGGGGTACACCGATAAACTCATCTTT. It is translated as CACDTGGYTDKLIF.

This clone came up a few times. A much larger clone differs from this one at a single base, so this may be a read error. The genes are TRDV2 and TRDJ3; D possibly corresponds to TRDD3 (6 bases). Germline V gene sequence: CDR1 GEAIGNYY, CDR2 EKD. Deletions cut 2 bases from V and 3 bases from J, with 13 bases between. The CDR3 is 17 residues long. This chain's CDR3 is CACDSTGRYWDTRQMFF. The CDR3 nucleotides read TGTGCCTGTGACAGTACTGGGAGATACTGGGACACCCGACAGATGTTTTTC.

This clone was seen a handful of times. Just one base apart from a much larger clone, this may be a read error. The rearrangement joins TRDV2 to TRDJ3; 13 nucleotides align to TRDD3. The length of the CDR3 is 20 residues. V lost 5 bases and J lost 2; bases outside the gene matches: 11. From germline, CDR1 is GEAIGNYY and CDR2 EKD. The CDR3 is CACGKVLGDTRTWDTRQMFF. CDR3 bases: TGTGCCTGTGGCAAAGTACTGGGGGATACGCGGACCTGGGACACCCGACAGATGTTTTTC.